This TCR beta chain appears in the sequencing data of a study of siplizumab effects on memory and regulatory T cells. General study points: The authors could not assign a naive or memory phenotype to roughly 80-96% of proliferating CD4+ or CD8+ clones. Tregs that proliferated in siplizumab cultures did not have their suppressive function confirmed.

This clone was seen a single time. The antigen remains unidentified. Trimming pared 0 bases from V and 5 bases from J, leaving 8 bases between. Germline CDR1 and CDR2: SGHRS and YFSETQ. The CDR3 loop spans 13 amino acids. TCRdb's table, derived via immunoSEQ multiplex PCR, lists solely in-frame clones and lacks some. The sample records about 40,000 clones, 70% to 90% being singletons. The receptor comes from a human donor in good health. Material for sequencing was naive CD4+ T cells sorted from blood. The J gene is TRBJ1-1, the V gene TRBV5-1, with D hard to call. The CDR3 loop is CASSLVGRTEAFF. DNA of the CDR3: TGCGCCAGCAGCTTGGTGGGCCGGACTGAAGCTTTCTTT.